This is a list of T cell receptor beta chains from one sample in a study of CD8 T cells in Susac syndrome. Using its own MiXCR run on the immunoSEQ multiplex PCR reads, TCRdb lists one record per CDR3 protein. The repertoire holds 120,000 to 150,000 distinct CDR3 sequences, with approximately 96% as singletons. Sequencing input: CD4+ T cells from PBMCs. All receptors come from a human donor with multiple sclerosis. The conserved cysteine and the conserved F or W are not part of the CDR3 here. D genes are given only for firm matches.

D gene: -
V gene: TRBV13
CDR3 protein: ASSLGGPGTTAF

D gene: TRBD1
V gene: TRBV14
CDR3 protein: ASSLGTGYRSEAF

D gene: -
V gene: TRBV18
CDR3 protein: ASSPSRGGTEAF

D gene: -
V gene: TRBV18
CDR3 protein: ASSPPVRGDTGEQF

D gene: -
V gene: TRBV15
CDR3 protein: ATSRDRAADTQY

D gene: TRBD1
V gene: TRBV2
CDR3 protein: ASSALIRDRSTDTQY

D gene: -
V gene: TRBV7-2
CDR3 protein: ASSLAGLYGYT

D gene: -
V gene: TRBV28
CDR3 protein: ASRQGRDYEQY

D gene: TRBD1
V gene: TRBV12-3/TRBV12-4
CDR3 protein: ASCLSTGGYEQY

D gene: -
V gene: TRBV19
CDR3 protein: ATTGLGELF

D gene: TRBD1
V gene: TRBV20-1
CDR3 protein: SARGDRVHEQY

D gene: TRBD1
V gene: TRBV12-3/TRBV12-4
CDR3 protein: ASSPGQGLQPQH

D gene: -
V gene: TRBV20-1
CDR3 protein: SARASGGTDTQY

D gene: -
V gene: TRBV29-1
CDR3 protein: SVSVTDTQY

D gene: -
V gene: TRBV24-1
CDR3 protein: ATSDFRRDYNEQF

D gene: -
V gene: TRBV2
CDR3 protein: ASSDVLYNSPLH